A single sample is the source of the 26 T cell receptor beta chains below, sequenced in a study of cytomegalovirus exposure and HLA in healthy donors (dated by TCRdb to 2016 to 2017). Receptor libraries were prepared by the immunoSEQ multiplex PCR assay. For the multiplex PCR, a mixture combining 60 forward primers for TCR Vbeta segments and 13 reverse primers for TCR Jbeta segments was used. Drawn from immuneACCESS, this table holds only the in-frame rearrangements with V and J called that TCRdb kept. Clones are partly lost; checked studies trace under half to an unresolved V gene and leave the rest unexplained. The sample table shows roughly 130,000 clones, and over 60% are seen once. Just over 1% of the sample is in the top ten clones. Material: PBMCs. The receptors come from a human donor in good health.

The chain joins TRBV27 to TRBJ2-3; D not certain. Deletions cut 4 bases from V and 2 bases from J, with 10 bases between. The CDR3 is 14 residues long. Looked up from germline, CDR1 is MNHEY and CDR2 is SMNVEV (reference sequence). CDR3 coding DNA: TGTGCCAGCAGTTCGGTACTGTACACAGATACGCAGTATTTT. It is translated as CASSSVLYTDTQYF.

The rearrangement joins TRBV11-2 to TRBJ1-2; D may be TRBD1 (5 bases). V was shortened by 4 bases and J by 2 bases, with 8 bases between the two germline ends. Per the germline V gene, CDR1 is SGHAT and CDR2 is FQNNGV. The CDR3 consists of 13 residues. The CDR3 nucleotides read TGTGCCAGCAGCTCCGACAGCAACTATGGCTACACCTTC. This codes for CASSSDSNYGYTF.

J is TRBJ2-7 and V is TRBV9; tentative D call: TRBD1 (6 bases). The CDR3 is 14 residues long. V was pared by 5 bases and J by 4 bases, with 16 bases between. The germline gives CDR1 SGDLS, CDR2 YYNGEE. The DNA for the CDR3 is TGTGCCAGCAGTGCCACAGGGCAGCCGTACGAGCAGTACTTC. This codes for CASSATGQPYEQYF.

The V gene is TRBV14, the J gene TRBJ2-7, with unresolved D. This CDR3 contains 14 residues. Trimming took off 4 bases at V and 6 bases at J, with 16 bases between the two ends. The germline CDR1 and CDR2 sequences are SGHDN and FVKESK. The CDR3 protein is CASSPHRTGREQYF. The CDR3 DNA is TGTGCCAGCAGCCCTCATCGAACGGGTCGCGAGCAGTACTTC.

As for this clone: Mismatch with germline at one junction end may stem from a read error. This chain joins TRBV19 and TRBJ1-2, with D unresolved. There are 14 residues in the CDR3. Germline CDR1 LNHDA, CDR2 SQIVND (reference sequence). The chain's CDR3 is CASSIRDLGYGYAF. The CDR3 DNA is TGTGCCAGTAGTATCAGAGATCTGGGCTATGGCTACGCCTTC.

This clone has a handful of counts. The chain recombines TRBV28 with TRBJ1-1; 9 positions match TRBD1. Germline V gene data show CDR1 as MDHEN and CDR2 as SYDVKM. J was trimmed by 4 bases and V by 5 bases; bases with no gene match: 8. This CDR3 has 15 amino acids. In DNA form, the CDR3 reads TGTGCCAGCAGTCTACAGGGGGCGGGGGCCACTGAAGCTTTCTTT. Its protein product is CASSLQGAGATEAFF.

The chain is built from TRBV10-2 and TRBJ1-6; 7 bases match TRBD1. The junction had 5 bases not matched to a gene; V was cut back by 2 bases and J by 7 bases. Germline CDR1 and CDR2: WSHSY and SAAADI. The CDR3 has 15 amino acids. CDR3 residues: CASSEPRQGNSPLHF. The CDR3 nucleotides read TGCGCCAGCAGTGAGCCTCGACAGGGAAATTCACCCCTCCACTTT.

The rearrangement uses TRBV4-1 and TRBJ2-3, with D possibly being TRBD1 (5 bases). Germline V gene lookup returns CDR1 MGHRA and CDR2 YSYEKL. V was clipped by 0 bases and J by 2 bases, with 15 bases between them. The CDR3 runs to 17 residues. CDR3 residues: CASSQERGIDTTDTQYF. CDR3 DNA: TGCGCCAGCAGCCAAGAAAGGGGTATCGACACCACAGATACGCAGTATTTT.

The genes are TRBV5-4 and TRBJ2-5; 14 bases are shared with TRBD2. The germline V gene has CDR1 SGHNT and CDR2 YYREEE (reference sequence). The CDR3 spans 16 residues. V shed 4 bases, J shed 6 bases, and the junction held 8 bases outside the gene matches. The CDR3 DNA reads TGTGCCAGCAGCGAGGGACTAGCGGGGGCAGGGAAGACCCAGTACTTC. Its protein product is CASSEGLAGAGKTQYF.

This chain links TRBV13 with TRBJ1-5; 8 bases map to TRBD1. Losses at the gene ends were 6 bases for V and 5 bases for J; bases not matched to a gene: 12. CDR3 length equals 16 residues. Germline CDR1 PRHDT, CDR2 FYEKMQ (reference sequence). The CDR3 loop reads CASSLYGQGHDQPQHF. The CDR3 bases are TGTGCCAGCAGTCTTTACGGACAGGGACACGATCAGCCCCAGCATTTT.

The chain joins TRBV15 to TRBJ1-2, with 8 positions matching TRBD1. Germline CDR1 LNHNV, CDR2 YYDKDF (reference sequence). The CDR3 runs 15 residues. With V trimmed by 3 bases and J by 5 bases, 8 bases remained unmatched. The DNA for the CDR3 is TGTGCCACCAGCAGCGCACAGGACAGGGAGTATGGCTACACCTTC. Encoded protein: CATSSAQDREYGYTF.

The chain combines TRBV5-8 with TRBJ1-5; D perhaps matches TRBD1 (6 bases). Germline CDR1 and CDR2: SGHTS and YDEGEE. The CDR3 has 14 residues. V was shortened by 0 bases and J by 6 bases, with 10 bases between the two germline ends. In nucleotides, the CDR3 is TGTGCCAGCAGCTTGGGAGGGGGGGTTCAGCCCCAGCATTTT. It yields the protein CASSLGGGVQPQHF. Based on the CDR3 plus reference TRBV5-8 and TRBJ1-5, the full variable domain is EAGVTQSPTHLIKTRGQQATLRCSPISGHTSVYWYQQALGLGLQFLLWYDEGEERNRGNFPPRFSGRQFPNYSSELNVNALELEDSALYLCASSLGGGVQPQHFGDGTRLSIL.

CDR3 nucleotide sequence: TGCGCCAGCAGTGACCGGGGAGCTGAAGCTTTCTTT. Encoded protein: CASSDRGAEAFF. The chain couples TRBV10-1 to TRBJ1-1; no firm D call. The CDR3 spans 12 residues. Trimming removed 3 bases at V and 6 bases at J, with 8 bases between. Germline CDR1 WNHNN, CDR2 SYGVQD (reference sequence).

The chain is built from TRBV6-6 and TRBJ1-5; D gene unclear. The CDR3 has 15 amino acids. V was pared by 2 bases and J by 7 bases, with 15 bases between. Germline V gene lookup returns CDR1 MNHNY and CDR2 SVGAGI (reference sequence). CDR3 residues: CASSYRSGGLQPQHF. DNA for the CDR3: TGTGCCAGCAGTTACCGGAGTGGAGGACTACAGCCCCAGCATTTT.

This chain connects TRBV7-8 to TRBJ2-7; 7 nucleotides line up with TRBD1. CDR3 size: 14 residues. V dropped 5 bases and J dropped 3; count of bases not matched to a gene: 7. CDR1 and CDR2 from the germline V gene are SGHVS and FQNEAQ. The CDR3 sequence: CASSPGTADYEQYF. The CDR3 nucleotides read TGTGCCAGCAGCCCCGGGACAGCCGACTACGAGCAGTACTTC.

This clone turned up a few times. In DNA form, the CDR3 reads TGTGCCAGCAGTTACTCCCCCCAGTGGAACACCATATATTTT. Translation: CASSYSPQWNTIYF. J is TRBJ1-3 and V is TRBV6-6; D gene uncertain. CDR1 is MNHNY, CDR2 SVGAGI, per germline (reference sequence). Trimming took 0 bases from V and 7 from J, leaving 10 bases between them. The CDR3 has 14 residues.

This clone was recorded once. The chain joins TRBV19 to TRBJ2-2; D gene uncertain. There are 15 residues in the CDR3. The germline V and J ends were trimmed by 1 base and 1 base, with 7 bases remaining between them. CDR1 LNHDA and CDR2 SQIVND come from the germline V gene (reference sequence). The CDR3 protein is CASSIVPENTGELFF. CDR3 nucleotides: TGTGCCAGTAGTATAGTCCCAGAGAACACCGGGGAGCTGTTTTTT.

This clone has a handful of counts. The rearrangement joins TRBV4-2 to TRBJ1-1; 9 nucleotides line up with TRBD1. Germline V gene data show CDR1 as LGHNA and CDR2 as YNFKEQ. CDR3 length: 17 residues. V shed 2 bases and J 2 bases; nucleotides not matched to a gene: 9. Written as DNA, the CDR3 is TGTGCCAGCAGCCAACTTCCGGGACAGGGACTTAACACTGAAGCTTTCTTT. Protein: CASSQLPGQGLNTEAFF.

Only one count was recorded for this clone. The chain joins TRBV28 to TRBJ2-3; TRBD2 agrees at 8 bases. Germline V gene data show CDR1 as MDHEN and CDR2 as SYDVKM. The junction had 2 bases not matched to a gene; V was cut back by 6 bases and J by 3 bases. CDR3 size: 13 residues. CDR3 bases: TGTGCCAGCAGCGGGGGGGGTACAGATACGCAGTATTTT. Translated, it gives CASSGGGTDTQYF.

V is TRBV5-8 and J is TRBJ2-5; the D gene is possibly TRBD1 (6 bases). In germline, CDR1 is SGHTS, CDR2 YDEGEE. The CDR3 has 16 amino acids. V was shortened by 4 bases and J by 4 bases, with 20 bases between the two germline ends. CDR3 bases: TGTGCCAGCAGCAAAACGGGCGACAGGCAAGGAGAGACCCAGTACTTC. The encoded protein is CASSKTGDRQGETQYF.

V usage is TRBV27 and J usage is TRBJ2-1; TRBD1 matches at 7 bases. V was clipped by 6 bases and J by 3 bases; unmatched bases: 8. The CDR3 spans 15 residues. Germline V CDR1 and CDR2: MNHEY, SMNVEV (reference sequence). CDR3 loop: CASSSYGTDYNEQFF. DNA of the CDR3: TGTGCCAGCAGCTCCTACGGGACAGACTACAATGAGCAGTTCTTC.

The rearrangement uses TRBV5-5 and TRBJ1-4; D is uncertain. Germline lookup yields CDR1 SGHKS and CDR2 YYEKEE (reference sequence). Trimming pared 1 base from V and 4 bases from J, leaving 11 bases between. The CDR3 totals 15 residues. CDR3: CASSLNFANNEKLFF. DNA for the CDR3: TGTGCCAGCAGCTTGAATTTCGCTAATAATGAAAAACTGTTTTTT.

The chain joins TRBV10-3 to TRBJ2-7; 10 bases agree with TRBD2. Trimming took 4 bases from V and 2 from J; bases not matched to a gene: 29. The germline V gene has CDR1 ENHRY and CDR2 SYGVKD. The CDR3 is 23 residues long. CDR3 bases: TGTGCCATCAGTGGATACCGGGACGGAATTTCTAGCGGGGGCCGCTTACGACCCTACGAGCAGTACTTC. Its protein is CAISGYRDGISSGGRLRPYEQYF.

V and J are TRBV4-2 and TRBJ1-6, with D possibly matching TRBD1 (5 bases). CDR3 length: 14 amino acids. In germline, CDR1 is LGHNA, CDR2 YNFKEQ. Trimming took 8 bases from V and 8 from J, leaving 16 bases between them. The CDR3 protein is CASRVDITDSPLHF. The CDR3 DNA follows: TGTGCCAGCCGCGTGGACATTACGGATTCACCCCTCCACTTT.

The V gene is TRBV7-6, the J gene TRBJ1-2; weak D call: TRBD1 (5 bases). Germline loops: CDR1 SGHVS, CDR2 FNYEAQ. CDR3 length: 13 residues. V dropped 1 base and J dropped 10 bases, with 13 bases sitting between them. The CDR3, as DNA: TGTGCCAGCAGCTTAGAGACGGGACTAGACTACACCTTC. Translated, it gives CASSLETGLDYTF.

The chain links TRBV5-1 to TRBJ2-7; 7 positions agree with TRBD2. The V gene's germline CDR1 is SGHRS and CDR2 YFSETQ. V was pared by 0 bases and J by 6 bases, with 12 bases of the junction left unmatched. The CDR3 consists of 16 residues. The CDR3 protein is CASSLGLGRDPREQYF. The CDR3 DNA follows: TGCGCCAGCAGCTTGGGTCTGGGGAGGGATCCTCGCGAGCAGTACTTC.